The 26 T cell receptor beta chains presented below share a single source sample, sequenced in a study of cytotoxic CD8 clonotypes in ibrutinib-treated CLL. Clones were sequenced by immunoSEQ multiplex PCR, and TCRdb holds only the in-frame ones, with some missing. The sample yields 35,000 to 40,000 clones, roughly two thirds seen once. This specimen consisted of PBMCs, obtained at disease progression, from a patient treated with ibrutinib. Source of these receptors: a human donor with chronic lymphocytic leukemia.

This clone showed up just once. V and J are TRBV12-5 and TRBJ1-5; the D gene is possibly TRBD1 (5 bases). CDR1 is LGHNT and CDR2 is FRNRAP in the germline V gene. V was trimmed by 5 bases and J by 5 bases, leaving 10 bases between them. The length of the CDR3 is 13 residues. CDR3: CASGPGRYQPQHF. The CDR3 DNA is TGTGCTAGTGGTCCAGGGAGATATCAGCCCCAGCATTTT.

In its sample, this clone was seen a few times. The chain joins TRBV5-1 to TRBJ1-4; TRBD1 is a possible D gene (6 bases). Germline assignment: CDR1 SGHRS and CDR2 YFSETQ. V lost 2 bases and J lost 8, with 10 bases in between. The CDR3 is 13 amino acids. The CDR3 DNA reads TGCGCCAGCAGCTTCAGGGGTGGAGAAAAACTGTTTTTT. Protein product: CASSFRGGEKLFF.

This sequence joins TRBV5-5 and TRBJ2-3; no clear D. There are 16 residues in the CDR3. Trimming took 0 bases from V and 1 from J, leaving 12 bases between them. Germline-derived CDR1 and CDR2 are SGHKS and YYEKEE (reference sequence). CDR3 bases: TGTGCCAGCAGCTTGGCCGGAACACGGGGCACAGATACGCAGTATTTT. Translating gives CASSLAGTRGTDTQYF.

The rearrangement joins TRBV7-9 to TRBJ1-2, with TRBD1 matching 12 bases. The CDR3 totals 15 residues. V dropped 6 bases and J dropped 5; count of bases not matched to a gene: 7. Germline lookup yields CDR1 SEHNR and CDR2 FQNEAQ (reference sequence). CDR3 coding DNA: TGTGCCAGCAGGGACGGGACAGGGGGCGAGTATGGCTACACCTTC. The encoded protein is CASRDGTGGEYGYTF.

This clone was seen only a few times. J is TRBJ2-1 and V is TRBV7-9; TRBD1 or TRBD2 may be the D gene (5 bases each). Trimming removed 5 bases at V and 8 bases at J, with 19 bases between. Germline CDR1 and CDR2: SEHNR and FQNEAQ (reference sequence). The CDR3 covers 15 residues. CDR3 bases: TGTGCCAGCAGCCCCCCCTTTCGTCTGGGGGATGAGCAGTTCTTC. Its translation: CASSPPFRLGDEQFF.

The chain combines TRBV9 with TRBJ1-3; no reliable D call. The germline gives CDR1 SGDLS, CDR2 YYNGEE. The CDR3 is 13 amino acids. The V end was cut by 4 bases, the J end by 7 bases, with 12 bases between. CDR3 sequence reads: CASSPPNENTIYF. The CDR3 DNA sequence: TGTGCCAGCAGCCCCCCGAATGAGAACACCATATATTTT.

The chain has TRBV6-1 and TRBJ2-1; 13 nucleotides agree with TRBD2. V shed 5 bases, J shed 10 bases, and the junction held 8 bases outside the gene matches. Germline V gene data show CDR1 as MNHNS and CDR2 as SASEGT. The CDR3 consists of 15 residues. CDR3 protein: CASSQTSGGPWEQFF. DNA of the CDR3: TGTGCCAGCAGTCAGACTAGCGGGGGGCCATGGGAGCAGTTCTTC.

The chain is built from TRBV6-6 and TRBJ1-1, with unresolved D. Deletions cut 5 bases from V and 1 base from J, with 8 bases between. The CDR3 consists of 13 residues. Germline V gene lookup returns CDR1 MNHNY and CDR2 SVGAGI (reference sequence). CDR3 nucleotides: TGTGCCAGCAGTGCCCCCCCGAACACTGAAGCTTTCTTT. Amino acids: CASSAPPNTEAFF.

This clone was observed a handful of times. The CDR3 DNA reads TGTGCCAGCGGAGCGGGGGATAAGCAGTACTTC. Translation: CASGAGDKQYF. V gene TRBV13 combines with J gene TRBJ2-7; 8 bases map to TRBD2. CDR3 length: 11 amino acids. The V segment lost 8 bases and the J segment 8 bases; nucleotides outside the gene matches: 5. Germline lookup yields CDR1 PRHDT and CDR2 FYEKMQ (reference sequence).

This clone was seen only a few times. The chain couples TRBV27 to TRBJ1-2; perhaps TRBD1 as D (6 bases). V was cut by 0 bases and J by 5 bases, with 16 bases left in between. The germline gives CDR1 MNHEY, CDR2 SMNVEV (reference sequence). This CDR3 contains 16 residues. The CDR3 nucleotides are TGTGCCAGCAGTTTATCGGTGCCCTCAACAGGGTATGGCTACACCTTC. Translation: CASSLSVPSTGYGYTF.

This chain connects TRBV5-1 to TRBJ1-1, with TRBD1 matching over 7 bases. The V gene end was trimmed by 0 bases and the J gene end by 5 bases; junction bases not matched to a gene: 10. The CDR3 runs 16 residues. Germline values: CDR1 SGHRS, CDR2 YFSETQ. CDR3 coding DNA: TGCGCCAGCAGCTTGGGGACGGGACAGCTGGGGACTGAAGCTTTCTTT. It specifies CASSLGTGQLGTEAFF.

The DNA for the CDR3 is TGTGCCAGCCTGGACATTTTCTCCTACAATGAGCAGTTCTTC. This codes for CASLDIFSYNEQFF. This chain links TRBV5-5 with TRBJ2-1; tentative D call: TRBD1 (5 bases). V was cut by 7 bases and J by 0 bases, with 11 bases left in between. The V gene's germline CDR1 is SGHKS and CDR2 YYEKEE (reference sequence). The CDR3 runs to 14 residues.

This clone was observed a few times. This chain links TRBV19 with TRBJ1-1, with unresolved D. Trimming took 7 bases from V and 1 from J, leaving 13 bases between them. There are 14 residues in the CDR3. Germline V lookup: CDR1 LNHDA, CDR2 SQIVND (reference sequence). The CDR3 loop reads CASKEGLPNTEAFF. The CDR3 DNA reads TGTGCCAGTAAAGAAGGTTTACCGAACACTGAAGCTTTCTTT.

V and J are TRBV20-1 and TRBJ2-3, with D hard to call. This CDR3 comprises 11 residues. V was trimmed by 6 bases and J by 2 bases, leaving 6 bases between them. Germline V CDR1 and CDR2: DFQATT, SNEGSKA (reference sequence). DNA of the CDR3: TGCAGTGCCCTAGACACAGATACGCAGTATTTT. It encodes CSALDTDTQYF.

The chain recombines TRBV10-1 with TRBJ1-1, with D unclear. Germline V gene lookup returns CDR1 WNHNN and CDR2 SYGVQD (reference sequence). The V gene lost 7 bases and the J gene lost 1 base, with 10 bases spanning the gap. This CDR3 contains 13 residues. CDR3 sequence: CASTRDTNTEAFF. In nucleotides, the CDR3 is TGCGCCAGCACCAGAGACACGAACACTGAAGCTTTCTTT.

This sequence joins TRBV4-1 and TRBJ2-7, with D maybe TRBD2 (6 bases). CDR1 is MGHRA and CDR2 is YSYEKL in the germline V gene. Trimming left V 6 bases short and J 3 bases short, with 24 bases between. CDR3 length: 17 amino acids. For the CDR3, the DNA is TGCGCCAGCAGAATCACCGCCACCGGGACTCAGGGCTACGAGCAGTACTTC. It codes for CASRITATGTQGYEQYF.

This chain joins TRBV6-5 and TRBJ2-1; 11 bases match TRBD2. CDR3 length: 15 residues. Germline V gene sequence: CDR1 MNHEY, CDR2 SVGAGI. With V trimmed by 4 bases and J by 7 bases, 6 bases remained unmatched. DNA of the CDR3: TGTGCCAGCAGTTTTAGCGGGGGGGCCGGAAATGAGCAGTTCTTC. This codes for CASSFSGGAGNEQFF.

This clone was observed a few times. This rearrangement joins TRBV19 to TRBJ1-1; 9 nucleotides match TRBD1. From germline, CDR1 is LNHDA and CDR2 SQIVND (reference sequence). Trimming at V came to 8 bases and at J to 4 bases, leaving 5 bases not matched to a gene. The CDR3 extends over 13 amino acids. CDR3: CASSGTGRTEAFF. CDR3 bases: TGTGCCAGTTCGGGGACAGGGCGCACTGAAGCTTTCTTT.

The chain combines TRBV6-6 with TRBJ2-3; weak D call: TRBD1 (6 bases). Trimming took off 2 bases at V and 1 base at J, with 7 bases between the two ends. This CDR3 is 14 amino acids long. The V gene's germline CDR1 is MNHNY and CDR2 SVGAGI (reference sequence). CDR3 sequence reads: CASSYEGGTDTQYF. The CDR3 DNA is TGTGCCAGCAGTTACGAGGGGGGCACAGATACGCAGTATTTT.

This clone was recorded at least ten times. This sequence joins TRBV1 and TRBJ1-1. TRBV1 is listed as a pseudogene. The CDR3 loop spans 14 amino acids. The CDR3 nucleotides read TGCACCAGCAGCCACCAGAGGCTGAACACTGAAGCTTTCTTT. Its translation is CTSSHQRLNTEAFF.

The chain couples TRBV5-6 to TRBJ2-7, with 7 bases that match TRBD1. The CDR3 has 15 amino acids. The V gene end was trimmed by 1 base and the J gene end by 4 bases; junction bases not matched to a gene: 8. Germline V gives CDR1 SGHDT, CDR2 YYEEEE. The CDR3, as DNA: TGTGCCAGCAGCTTGTCCCCGACAGGGACGTACGAGCAGTACTTC. Translation gives CASSLSPTGTYEQYF.

This clone was recorded at least ten times. This sequence joins TRBV5-5 and TRBJ1-5, with 8 bases identical to TRBD1. Germline V gene sequence: CDR1 SGHKS, CDR2 YYEKEE (reference sequence). The CDR3 has 13 amino acids. After removal of 4 bases from V and 6 bases from J, the junction contained 3 bases not matched to a gene. CDR3 DNA: TGTGCCAGCAGCCAGGGGGCCGGTCAGCCCCAGCATTTT. It specifies CASSQGAGQPQHF.

The rearrangement uses TRBV7-6 and TRBJ2-1; 8 positions agree with TRBD2. Trimming at V came to 4 bases and at J to 0 bases, leaving 5 bases not matched to a gene. Germline V CDR1 and CDR2: SGHVS, FNYEAQ. The CDR3 covers 16 residues. The CDR3 region has the DNA TGTGCCAGCAGCTCCCCCCGGGAGGGCTCCTACAATGAGCAGTTCTTC. Amino acids: CASSSPREGSYNEQFF.

The sample holds a few counts of this clone. The chain has TRBV29-1 and TRBJ1-1, with D possibly TRBD1 on 5 matching bases. With 5 bases removed from V and 1 base from J, the gap between germline ends came to 11 bases. In germline, CDR1 is SQVTM, CDR2 ANQGSEA. The CDR3 extends over 13 amino acids. The CDR3 protein is CSVRRQGNTEAFF. In nucleotides, the CDR3 is TGCAGCGTTCGGAGGCAGGGGAACACTGAAGCTTTCTTT.

The gene calls are TRBV6-5 and TRBJ1-3; D might be TRBD1 (6 bases). Germline-derived CDR1 and CDR2 are MNHEY and SVGAGI. This CDR3 is 15 amino acids long. V gave up 8 bases and J gave up 2 bases, with 16 bases separating them. The CDR3 here is CASGFTGFTGNTIYF. DNA of the CDR3: TGTGCCAGCGGGTTTACAGGGTTCACTGGAAACACCATATATTTT.

The chain links TRBV10-2 to TRBJ1-5; D gene ambiguous. The ends were cut back, 7 bases at V and 1 base at J, with 8 bases in the middle. Germline V gene data show CDR1 as WSHSY and CDR2 as SAAADI. The CDR3 spans 13 residues. CDR3 residues: CASTLGSNQPQHF. The CDR3 DNA follows: TGCGCCAGCACCCTGGGCAGCAATCAGCCCCAGCATTTT.